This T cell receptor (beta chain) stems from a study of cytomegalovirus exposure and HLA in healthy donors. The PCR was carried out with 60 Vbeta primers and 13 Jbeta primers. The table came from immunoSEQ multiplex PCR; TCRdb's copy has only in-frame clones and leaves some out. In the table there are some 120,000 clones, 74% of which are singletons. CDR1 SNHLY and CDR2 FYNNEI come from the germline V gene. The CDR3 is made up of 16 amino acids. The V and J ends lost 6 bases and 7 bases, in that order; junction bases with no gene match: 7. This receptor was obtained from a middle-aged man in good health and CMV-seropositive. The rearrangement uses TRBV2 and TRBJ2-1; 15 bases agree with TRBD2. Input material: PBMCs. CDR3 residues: CASSGLAGGGVNEQFF. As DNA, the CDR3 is TGTGCCAGCAGCGGACTAGCGGGAGGGGGTGTGAATGAGCAGTTCTTC.